This TCR beta chain is drawn from a study of T cells in Graves' hyperthyroidism and ophthalmopathy. Findings of the study overall: Within blood appeared most thyroid clonotypes that had expanded above 0.001.

Disease duration under 2 months; hyperthyroidism patients were aged 18 to 65. This clonotype is a singleton in its sample. Its specificity is not known. Its ends do not fully match the called genes, so a read error is possible. Amplification yielded TCR beta CDR3 regions, with RNA transcripts as the source. When the TCR CDR3 underwent first-round RT-PCR, the HTBI primer set was used. TCRdb re-called the multiplex PCR reads with MiXCR, one entry per CDR3 protein. The sample shows about 180,000 distinct CDR3 sequences, over 15% of them seen only once. The TCR originated in a woman between 45 and 65 years old with Graves' hyperthyroidism. Input material: blood.

CDR3 nucleotides: TGTGCCAGCAGTGAAGGGACGGTGAGCTCTGGGGCCAACCTCCTGACTTTC. Residues: CASSEGTVSSGANLLTF. This sequence joins TRBV6-1 and TRBJ2-6; the D gene is possibly TRBD1 (5 bases). The CDR3 length is 17 residues. Germline-derived CDR1 and CDR2 are MNHNS and SASEGT.